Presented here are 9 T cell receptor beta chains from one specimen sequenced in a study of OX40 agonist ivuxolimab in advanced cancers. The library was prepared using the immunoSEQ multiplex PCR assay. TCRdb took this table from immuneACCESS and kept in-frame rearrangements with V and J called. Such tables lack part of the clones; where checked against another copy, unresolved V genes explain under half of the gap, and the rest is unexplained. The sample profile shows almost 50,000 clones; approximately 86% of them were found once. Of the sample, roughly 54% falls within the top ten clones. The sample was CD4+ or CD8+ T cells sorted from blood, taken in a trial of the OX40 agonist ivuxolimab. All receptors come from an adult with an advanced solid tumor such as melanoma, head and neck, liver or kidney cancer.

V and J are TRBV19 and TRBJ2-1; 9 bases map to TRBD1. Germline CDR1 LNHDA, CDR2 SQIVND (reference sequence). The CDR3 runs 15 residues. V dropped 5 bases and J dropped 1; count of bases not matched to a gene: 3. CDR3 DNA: TGTGCCAGTAGTGACAGGGGGACTTCCTACAATGAGCAGTTCTTC. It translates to CASSDRGTSYNEQFF.

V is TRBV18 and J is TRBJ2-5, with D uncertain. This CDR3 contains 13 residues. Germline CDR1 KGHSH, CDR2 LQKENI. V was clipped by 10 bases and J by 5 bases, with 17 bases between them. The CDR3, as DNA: TGTGCCACCACCGGCTGGGTCGGTGAGACCCAGTACTTC. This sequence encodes CATTGWVGETQYF.

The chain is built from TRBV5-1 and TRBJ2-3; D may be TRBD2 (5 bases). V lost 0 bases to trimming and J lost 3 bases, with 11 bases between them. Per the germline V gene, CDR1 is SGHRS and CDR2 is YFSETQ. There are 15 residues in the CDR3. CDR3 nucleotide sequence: TGCGCCAGCAGCTTGGCGACCCGAGGGACAGATACGCAGTATTTT. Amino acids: CASSLATRGTDTQYF. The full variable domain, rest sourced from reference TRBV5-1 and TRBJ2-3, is KAGVTQTPRYLIKTRGQQVTLSCSPISGHRSVSWYQQTPGQGLQFLFEYFSETQRNKGNFPGRFSGRQFSNSRSEMNVSTLELGDSALYLCASSLATRGTDTQYFGPGTRLTVL.

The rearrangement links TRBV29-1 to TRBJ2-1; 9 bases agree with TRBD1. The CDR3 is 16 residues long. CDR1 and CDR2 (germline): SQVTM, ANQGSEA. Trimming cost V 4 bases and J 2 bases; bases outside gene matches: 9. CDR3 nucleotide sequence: TGCAGCGTTGGAACTGGCCGGGACAGGGCCTACAATGAGCAGTTCTTC. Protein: CSVGTGRDRAYNEQFF.

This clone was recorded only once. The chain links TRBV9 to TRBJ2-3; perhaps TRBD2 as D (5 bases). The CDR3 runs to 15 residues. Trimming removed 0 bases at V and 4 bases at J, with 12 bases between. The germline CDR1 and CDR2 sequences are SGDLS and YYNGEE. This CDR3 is CASSVAGSGADTQYF. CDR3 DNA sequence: TGTGCCAGCAGCGTAGCGGGAAGCGGAGCAGATACGCAGTATTTT.

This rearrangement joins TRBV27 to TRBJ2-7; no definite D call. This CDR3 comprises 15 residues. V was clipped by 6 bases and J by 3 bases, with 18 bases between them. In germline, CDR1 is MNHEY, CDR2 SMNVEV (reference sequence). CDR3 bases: TGTGCCAGCAGACCGGAAGACTGGGGTGGCTACGAGCAGTACTTC. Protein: CASRPEDWGGYEQYF.

The CDR3 DNA is TGTGCCAGCAGCTTGGCGCAGGGAGGCTTGGATGAGCAGTTCTTC. It specifies CASSLAQGGLDEQFF. The rearrangement uses TRBV5-6 and TRBJ2-1; TRBD2 might be the D (6 bases). Germline lookup yields CDR1 SGHDT and CDR2 YYEEEE. The CDR3 runs 15 residues. With 0 bases removed from V and 8 bases from J, the gap between germline ends came to 15 bases.

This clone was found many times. CDR3 nucleotide sequence: TGTGCCAGCAGCTTCAACGAGCAGTACTTC. Its translation is CASSFNEQYF. The chain employs TRBV5-8 and TRBJ2-7; no reliable D call. This CDR3 spans 10 amino acids. Deletions cut 2 bases from V and 5 bases from J, with 2 bases between. Germline-derived CDR1 and CDR2 are SGHTS and YDEGEE.

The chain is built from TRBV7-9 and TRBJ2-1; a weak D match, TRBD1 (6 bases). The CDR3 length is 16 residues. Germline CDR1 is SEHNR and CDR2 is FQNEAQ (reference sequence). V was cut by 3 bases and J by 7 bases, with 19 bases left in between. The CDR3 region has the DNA TGTGCCAGCAGCTTTTCAGGGGTTGCTCTTGATAATGAGCAGTTCTTC. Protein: CASSFSGVALDNEQFF. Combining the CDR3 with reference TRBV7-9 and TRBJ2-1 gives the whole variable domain DTGVSQNPRHKITKRGQNVTFRCDPISEHNRLYWYRQTLGQGPEFLTYFQNEAQLEKSRLLSDRFSAERPKGSFSTLEIQRTEQGDSAMYLCASSFSGVALDNEQFFGPGTRLTVL.